This T cell receptor (beta chain) originates from a study of shared clonotypes between healthy human individuals. Study as a whole: Every donor yielded three CD4 naive, three CD4 memory, two CD8 naive and one CD8 memory plate. Points from the study as a whole: Depth was large, yet rarefaction showed that sorted-subset sequencing was incomplete. Researchers sampled blood only, noting tissue repertoires likely differ.

About this clone itself: Its antigen is not identified.

Assay used: immunoSEQ multiplex PCR; TCRdb lists only in-frame clones, some missing. The data show about 680,000 clones, with about 90% seen just once and approximately 22% held by the top ten. The germline V gene encodes CDR1 LNHDA and CDR2 SQIVND (reference sequence). The V end was cut by 1 base, the J end by 4 bases, with 11 bases between. The CDR3 totals 15 residues. As defined, naive CD8 cells were CD45RO-negative and positively selected for CCR7, with terminally differentiated effector memory CD45RA+ cells excluded. Donors included only healthy HIV-negative adults lacking recent acute infections or vaccinations.

This clonotype originated in a man aged 30-40 years in good health. Sequencing was done on a sample of naive CD8+ T cells sorted from blood. V gene TRBV19 combines with J gene TRBJ2-1; no definite D call. The CDR3 here is CASSIGDGGYNEQFF. As DNA, the CDR3 is TGTGCCAGTAGTATAGGAGATGGCGGATACAATGAGCAGTTCTTC.